This T cell receptor beta chain was identified in a study of T cell repertoires in cytomegalovirus infection (dated by TCRdb to the late 2010s). Notes on the research overall: Because public TCR beta signatures pointed to carriage of CMV infection together with the matching HLA type, the HLA type of each donor mattered for the analysis. What the study reported, not specific to this receptor: The ex vivo response was dominated by HLA-C-restricted CMV-specific TCR beta clonotypes, and the single most frequent clonotype in two of eight donors was supplied by these HLA-C-restricted clonotypes. In both this cohort and an independent cohort of under 450 donors, the cumulative frequency of public TCR beta family members distinguished carriers of CMV infection plus the relevant HLA type.

Many counts were recorded for this clonotype. Its target antigen remains unknown. Base qualities are missing; no much larger clone stands one base away. Sequencing was performed on an Illumina HiSeq 1500. TCRdb applied fastp at Q25 and MiXCR to the public reads, then kept only in-frame beta chains. Each entry is one CDR3 protein sequence, shown with its most common DNA and genes. The sample table holds some 600,000 distinct CDR3 sequences, of which about 24% were seen once. The ten most abundant clones make up less than 9.5% of the sample. The receptor was derived from a human donor in good health (CMV status not recorded). Some clones in this sample may be carry-over from other donors' samples. The sample comprised CD8+ T cells from PBMCs.

The bases read TGTGCCAGCATCACTCCTAGCGGGCGACCATACAATGAGCAGTTCTTC. Protein translation: CASITPSGRPYNEQFF. This receptor chain uses TRBV7-2 and TRBJ2-1; 8 junctional bases match TRBD2. The junction shows trimming of 7 bases on V and 4 bases on J, and the gene matches do not reach 12 bases of it. The CDR1 and CDR2 encoded by the germline V gene are SGHTA and FQGNSA. The CDR3 goes from the cysteine to the phenylalanine over 16 residues. Only CDR3 DNA remains: 48 bases, in frame from the first base.